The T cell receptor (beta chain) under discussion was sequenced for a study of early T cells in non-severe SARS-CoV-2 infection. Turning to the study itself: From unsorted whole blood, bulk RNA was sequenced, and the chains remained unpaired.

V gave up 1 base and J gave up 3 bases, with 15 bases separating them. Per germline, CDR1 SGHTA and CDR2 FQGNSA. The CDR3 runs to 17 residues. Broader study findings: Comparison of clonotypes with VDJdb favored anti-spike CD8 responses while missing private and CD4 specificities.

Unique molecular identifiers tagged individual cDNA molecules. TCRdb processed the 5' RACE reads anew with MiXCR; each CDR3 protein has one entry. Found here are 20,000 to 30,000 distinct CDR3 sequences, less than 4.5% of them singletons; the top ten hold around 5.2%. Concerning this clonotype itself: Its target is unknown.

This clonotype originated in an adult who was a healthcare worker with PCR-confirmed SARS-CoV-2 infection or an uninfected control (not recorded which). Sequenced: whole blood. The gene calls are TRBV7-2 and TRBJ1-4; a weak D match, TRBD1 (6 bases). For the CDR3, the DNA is TGTGCCAGCAGCTTAGTGGGCCGACAGGTCTCTAATGAAAAACTGTTTTTT. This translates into CASSLVGRQVSNEKLFF.